These 31 T cell receptor beta chains were sequenced from one sample in a study of early T cells in non-severe SARS-CoV-2 infection. One entry per CDR3 protein results from TCRdb running MiXCR on the 5' RACE reads. The table has approximately 23,000 distinct CDR3 sequences, approximately 4.8% seen once. The sequenced sample consisted of whole blood. Receptor source: an adult who was a healthcare worker with PCR-confirmed SARS-CoV-2 infection or an uninfected control (not recorded which).

Many counts were recorded for this clonotype. The chain uses TRBV27 and TRBJ2-3; D is unclear. Between the trimmed V and J ends, which lost 6 bases and 7 bases, there was a span of 11 bases. CDR1 and CDR2 (germline): MNHEY, SMNVEV (reference sequence). The CDR3 totals 12 residues. CDR3 loop: CASSSNTYTQYF. DNA of the CDR3: TGTGCCAGCAGCAGCAACACGTATACGCAGTATTTT.

The chain uses TRBV7-6 and TRBJ2-5; perhaps TRBD2 as D (6 bases). The CDR3 has 15 amino acids. V was trimmed by 4 bases and J by 2 bases, leaving 14 bases between them. CDR1 SGHVS and CDR2 FNYEAQ come from the germline V gene. The CDR3 DNA reads as TGTGCCAGCAGCTCACCAAACGGGAGACAAGAGACCCAGTACTTC. Its translation is CASSSPNGRQETQYF.

There are many counts of this clonotype. This chain uses TRBV20-1 with TRBJ2-5; 8 bases are shared with TRBD1. CDR3 length: 12 residues. CDR1 and CDR2 (germline): DFQATT, SNEGSKA (reference sequence). With V trimmed by 3 bases and J by 4 bases, 1 base remained unmatched. CDR3 region: CSARTGVETQYF. CDR3 in DNA: TGCAGTGCTAGGACAGGGGTAGAGACCCAGTACTTC.

This clonotype was seen repeatedly, ten times or more. V is TRBV29-1 and J is TRBJ2-4, with 9 bases fitting TRBD2. The CDR3 extends over 17 amino acids. Per germline, CDR1 SQVTM and CDR2 ANQGSEA. The junction had 9 bases not matched to a gene; V was cut back by 3 bases and J by 0 bases. The CDR3 loop reads CSVEVASGNLAKNIQYF. CDR3 coding DNA: TGCAGCGTTGAGGTGGCTAGCGGGAATTTAGCCAAAAACATTCAGTACTTC.

This clonotype was counted at least ten times. This CDR3 reads CASSPVGNTIYF. The CDR3 coding sequence is TGTGCCAGCAGTCCAGTTGGGAACACCATATATTTT. The chain combines TRBV6-6 with TRBJ1-3; D is undetermined. Germline values: CDR1 MNHNY, CDR2 SVGAGI (reference sequence). The ends were cut back, 5 bases at V and 7 bases at J, with 9 bases in the middle. This CDR3 has 12 residues.

This clonotype was counted ten times or more. The chain combines TRBV5-1 with TRBJ1-1; D perhaps matches TRBD1 (6 bases). The CDR3 spans 15 residues. The V gene's germline CDR1 is SGHRS and CDR2 YFSETQ. V was trimmed by 6 bases and J by 0 bases, leaving 15 bases between them. The CDR3 loop is CASMGAGTMNTEAFF. The DNA for the CDR3 is TGCGCCAGCATGGGTGCCGGGACAATGAACACTGAAGCTTTCTTT.

By share of the sample, this clonotype is medium-sized (0.01 to 0.1%). In nucleotides, the CDR3 is TGCAGCGTGGGGTACCTGAACACTGAAGCTTTCTTT. It encodes CSVGYLNTEAFF. The rearrangement joins TRBV29-1 to TRBJ1-1; D unresolved. V lost 6 bases, J lost 0 bases, and 8 bases lay in between. In germline, CDR1 is SQVTM, CDR2 ANQGSEA. The CDR3 totals 12 residues.

This clonotype was observed at least ten times. The V gene is TRBV29-1, the J gene TRBJ2-3; 9 bases align to TRBD1. CDR3 length: 14 amino acids. The germline gives CDR1 SQVTM, CDR2 ANQGSEA. V dropped 6 bases and J dropped 5; count of bases not matched to a gene: 9. The CDR3 nucleotides read TGCAGCGTCCACCCGGGACAGGGCCTAGATACGCAGTATTTT. This translates into CSVHPGQGLDTQYF.

This clonotype was seen at least ten times. J is TRBJ2-1 and V is TRBV4-2, with TRBD2 identical over 9 bases. Losses at the gene ends were 0 bases for V and 6 bases for J; bases not matched to a gene: 6. Germline assignment: CDR1 LGHNA and CDR2 YNFKEQ. The CDR3 consists of 16 residues. The CDR3 DNA is TGTGCCAGCAGCCAAGATTTGAGTAGCGGGAGCAATGAGCAGTTCTTC. It specifies CASSQDLSSGSNEQFF.

About this clonotype itself: This clone may be a read error of a much larger clone one base away. The chain recombines TRBV5-8 with TRBJ2-4; no firm D call. CDR1 is SGHTS, CDR2 YDEGEE, per germline. The CDR3 is made up of 16 amino acids. The CDR3 DNA follows: TGTGCCAGCAGCTTGCTTCTAGGAGAACCCAAAGACATTCAGTACTTC. Translation: CASSLLLGEPKDIQYF.

In this sample, this clonotype turned up many times. V gene TRBV6-5 combines with J gene TRBJ1-1, with a possible D match to TRBD1 (5 bases). The CDR3 has 17 amino acids. CDR1 and CDR2 (germline): MNHEY, SVGAGI. V was trimmed by 0 bases and J by 4 bases, leaving 18 bases between them. The CDR3 is CASSYSRGGGAFTEAFF. The CDR3 DNA is TGTGCCAGCAGTTACTCTCGAGGTGGAGGGGCTTTCACTGAAGCTTTCTTT.

The sample holds many counts of this clonotype. V is TRBV3-1 and J is TRBJ2-4, with 11 bases fitting TRBD2. Germline loops: CDR1 LGHDT, CDR2 YNNKEL (reference sequence). CDR3 length: 16 amino acids. Losses at the gene ends were 2 bases for V and 2 bases for J; bases not matched to a gene: 2. CDR3 bases: TGTGCCAGCAGCCAACTAGCGGGAGGAACCAAAAACATTCAGTACTTC. Residues: CASSQLAGGTKNIQYF.

Comments on this clonotype: A much larger clone lies one base from this, so it may be a read error. The V and J genes are TRBV7-6 and TRBJ1-1, with a weak D call TRBD1 (6 bases). Germline V gives CDR1 SGHVS, CDR2 FNYEAQ. The CDR3 runs 14 residues. The DNA of the CDR3 is TGTGCCAGCAGCTTAGTGGGCAGGGACACTGAAGCTTTATTT. Translated: CASSLVGRDTEALF.

There are many counts of this clonotype. In nucleotides, the CDR3 is TGCAGCGTTGAACCAGTACAGGGGAGGGAAGCTTTCTTT. Residues: CSVEPVQGREAFF. The V and J genes are TRBV29-1 and TRBJ1-1; TRBD1 aligns across 7 bases. The J segment lost 8 bases and the V segment lost 2 bases, leaving 8 bases of the junction unmatched. CDR1 is SQVTM and CDR2 is ANQGSEA in the germline V gene. This CDR3 has 13 amino acids.

This clonotype was counted at least ten times. The gene calls are TRBV18 and TRBJ1-5; no clear D gene. Germline V gene sequence: CDR1 KGHSH, CDR2 LQKENI. V was shortened by 4 bases and J by 4 bases, with 5 bases between the two germline ends. The CDR3 covers 12 residues. CDR3 in DNA: TGTGCCAGCTCACACGGAAATCAGCCCCAGCATTTT. It is translated as CASSHGNQPQHF.

In its sample, this clonotype was seen a few times. This chain connects TRBV29-1 to TRBJ2-7; the match to TRBD2 covers 8 bases. The CDR3 contains 13 residues. V lost 3 bases and J lost 7; bases outside the gene matches: 8. CDR1 SQVTM and CDR2 ANQGSEA come from the germline V gene. The CDR3 bases are TGCAGCGTTGATACGGGACTAGTGGGTGAGCAGTACTTC. Translated, it gives CSVDTGLVGEQYF.

This clonotype was picked up many times. The chain uses TRBV11-2 and TRBJ2-1; TRBD2 aligns across 7 bases. The junction had 6 bases not matched to a gene; V was cut back by 5 bases and J by 2 bases. CDR3 size: 15 residues. Germline-derived CDR1 and CDR2 are SGHAT and FQNNGV. This CDR3 is CASSRTSEPYNEQFF. CDR3 nucleotide sequence: TGTGCCAGCAGCCGTACTAGCGAGCCCTACAATGAGCAGTTCTTC.

The CDR3 sequence is CASSPLAGRYNEQFF. The CDR3 nucleotides are TGTGCCAGCAGTCCACTAGCGGGAAGATACAATGAGCAGTTCTTC. The rearrangement links TRBV28 to TRBJ2-1, with TRBD2 matching over 10 bases. CDR1 and CDR2 (germline): MDHEN, SYDVKM. The CDR3 consists of 15 residues. After removal of 5 bases from V and 4 bases from J, the junction contained 5 bases not matched to a gene.

This clonotype showed up just a few times. The gene calls are TRBV7-6 and TRBJ2-7; D not resolved. Between the trimmed V and J ends, which lost 5 bases and 0 bases, there was a span of 11 bases. The V gene's germline CDR1 is SGHVS and CDR2 FNYEAQ. The CDR3 totals 14 residues. The CDR3 region is CASSPTLPSYEQYF. The DNA for the CDR3 is TGTGCCAGCAGCCCTACACTACCCTCCTACGAGCAGTACTTC.

This clonotype has at least ten counts. The rearrangement joins TRBV20-1 to TRBJ1-1; D is possibly TRBD1 (6 bases). This CDR3 is built from 15 residues. Per the germline V gene, CDR1 is DFQATT and CDR2 is SNEGSKA (reference sequence). V lost 8 bases, J lost 1 base, and 20 bases lay in between. CDR3 bases: TGCAGTCCCCCCGGGGGGCCCGGGTGGAACACTGAAGCTTTCTTT. Protein: CSPPGGPGWNTEAFF.

This clonotype was counted at least ten times. The V and J genes are TRBV7-6 and TRBJ2-5, with D possibly TRBD2 on 6 matching bases. Germline CDR1 reads SGHVS; CDR2 reads FNYEAQ. Trimming removed 6 bases at V and 4 bases at J, with 12 bases between. CDR3 length: 13 amino acids. This CDR3 reads CASRLLAGETQYF. In nucleotides, the CDR3 is TGTGCCAGCAGACTACTAGCTGGAGAGACCCAGTACTTC.

The chain employs TRBV29-1 and TRBJ2-1; 10 positions match TRBD1. This CDR3 comprises 13 residues. CDR1 is SQVTM, CDR2 ANQGSEA, per germline. V lost 8 bases, J lost 7 bases, and 8 bases stayed unmatched. CDR3 residues: CSTDRGRQNEQFF. DNA for the CDR3: TGCAGCACTGACAGGGGGCGACAAAATGAGCAGTTCTTC.

The chain recombines TRBV11-2 with TRBJ2-2; no definite D call. Germline assignment: CDR1 SGHAT and CDR2 FQNNGV. This CDR3 is 11 amino acids long. The germline V and J ends were trimmed by 6 bases and 5 bases, with 4 bases remaining between them. The chain's CDR3 is CASSPTGELFF. The CDR3 bases are TGTGCCAGCAGTCCAACCGGGGAGCTGTTTTTT. Looking up the rest from reference TRBV11-2 and TRBJ2-2 gives the full variable domain: EAGVAQSPRYKIIEKRQSVAFWCNPISGHATLYWYQQILGQGPKLLIQFQNNGVVDDSQLPKDRFSAERLKGVDSTLKIQPAKLEDSAVYLCASSPTGELFFGEGSRLTVL.

This clonotype was recorded at least ten times. This chain links TRBV7-9 with TRBJ2-7; no firm D call. The V gene lost 1 base and the J gene lost 4 bases, with 5 bases spanning the gap. Per germline, CDR1 SEHNR and CDR2 FQNEAQ (reference sequence). The CDR3 loop spans 12 amino acids. CDR3 protein: CASSLERYEQYF. The CDR3 coding sequence is TGTGCCAGCAGCTTAGAGAGGTACGAGCAGTACTTC.

This clonotype has ten or more counts. The genes are TRBV7-9 and TRBJ1-5, with unresolved D. V was trimmed by 1 base and J by 3 bases, leaving 7 bases between them. CDR1 is SEHNR and CDR2 is FQNEAQ in the germline V gene (reference sequence). The CDR3 consists of 14 residues. The CDR3 reads CASSLGRNNQPQHF. DNA of the CDR3: TGTGCCAGCAGCTTAGGACGGAACAATCAGCCCCAGCATTTT.

V gene TRBV5-1 combines with J gene TRBJ2-3, with D possibly being TRBD2 (5 bases). This CDR3 spans 13 amino acids. V shed 6 bases and J shed 1 base, with 9 bases lying between them. Germline V CDR1 and CDR2: SGHRS, YFSETQ. The CDR3 DNA sequence: TGCGCCAGCAACCTCGGGGGCACAGATACGCAGTATTTT. Translated: CASNLGGTDTQYF. Drawing the rest from reference TRBV5-1 and TRBJ2-3, the complete variable domain is KAGVTQTPRYLIKTRGQQVTLSCSPISGHRSVSWYQQTPGQGLQFLFEYFSETQRNKGNFPGRFSGRQFSNSRSEMNVSTLELGDSALYLCASNLGGTDTQYFGPGTRLTVL.

At least ten counts were recorded for this clonotype. This chain connects TRBV5-1 to TRBJ2-7; 9 nucleotides line up with TRBD2. The V gene end was trimmed by 0 bases and the J gene end by 12 bases; junction bases not matched to a gene: 7. The CDR3 loop spans 13 amino acids. Germline CDR1 is SGHRS and CDR2 is YFSETQ. This chain's CDR3 is CASSLEGSGRRYF. As DNA, the CDR3 is TGCGCCAGCAGCTTGGAGGGTAGCGGGAGACGGTACTTC.

This clonotype came up many times. This sequence joins TRBV19 and TRBJ2-2; 10 nucleotides agree with TRBD2. V was pared by 1 base and J by 5 bases, with 10 bases of the junction left unmatched. The CDR3 contains 18 residues. Germline values: CDR1 LNHDA, CDR2 SQIVND (reference sequence). DNA for the CDR3: TGTGCCAGTAGTATAGTCGGGGCTAGCGGGAGTCCTACCGGGGAGCTGTTTTTT. This encodes CASSIVGASGSPTGELFF.

This clonotype was seen a handful of times. The chain uses TRBV5-1 and TRBJ2-7; 7 nucleotides align to TRBD1. Trimming at V came to 4 bases and at J to 5 bases, leaving 9 bases not matched to a gene. Germline-derived CDR1 and CDR2 are SGHRS and YFSETQ. This CDR3 is 14 amino acids long. CDR3 protein: CASSQGQRVHEQYF. In DNA, the CDR3 is TGCGCCAGCAGCCAGGGACAGAGGGTTCACGAGCAGTACTTC.

This clonotype was recorded a few times. The rearrangement uses TRBV5-1 and TRBJ2-7; tentatively, D is TRBD2 (6 bases). The V end lost 5 bases, the J end lost 6 bases, and 18 bases lay between the germline ends. Germline lookup yields CDR1 SGHRS and CDR2 YFSETQ. The CDR3 spans 14 residues. CDR3 bases: TGCGCCAGCAGTCCTCAGCCCCAGGGAGGCGAGCAGTACTTC. This codes for CASSPQPQGGEQYF.

This clonotype showed up many times. V is TRBV6-2 or TRBV6-3 and J is TRBJ2-2; a possible D gene is TRBD2 (5 bases). The CDR3 sequence is 14 residues long. CDR1 is MNHEY and CDR2 is SVGEGT in the germline V gene. V was clipped by 6 bases and J by 7 bases, with 15 bases between them. The CDR3 is CASSRLLSGGELFF. The CDR3, as DNA: TGTGCCAGCAGCCGACTTCTAAGCGGCGGGGAGCTGTTTTTT.